Listed below are T cell receptor beta chains from one sample, sequenced in a study of response to subunit inactivated influenza vaccine. In TCRdb, the RT-PCR reads were re-called with MiXCR into one record per CDR3 protein. The sample has about 530,000 distinct CDR3 sequences; about an eighth are singletons. Source: PBMCs from blood, taken 35 to 45 days after vaccination. Receptor source: a middle-aged man who received an inactivated influenza vaccine. Both conserved end residues are trimmed from each CDR3. Not all rows give a size; the values are once, few, many and, for expanded clones, a class.

CDR3 protein	J gene	CDR3 length	clone size	V gene
ASSQEDRAEAF	TRBJ1-1	11	few	TRBV3-1
ASSYLPTGSSHNEQF	TRBJ2-1	15	.	TRBV12-3/TRBV12-4
SARSGSSYEQY	TRBJ2-7	11	many	TRBV20-1
SAPRTGGLDQPQH	TRBJ1-5	13	many	TRBV20-1
ATGRANTGELF	TRBJ2-2	11	few	TRBV28
ASSQSTGGSGYT	TRBJ1-2	12	.	TRBV4-3
ASSWRFSYEQY	TRBJ2-7	11	many	TRBV5-1
ASSYVQGASYGYT	TRBJ1-2	13	few	TRBV6-2/TRBV6-3
ASSSGVRREQY	TRBJ2-7	11	many	TRBV12-3/TRBV12-4
ASGRTASNSPLH	TRBJ1-6	12	few	TRBV12-3/TRBV12-4
ASSLDRRLAKNIQY	TRBJ2-4	14	.	TRBV11-2
SGAGQGVNEQF	TRBJ2-1	11	.	TRBV29-1
SAREATGGYEQY	TRBJ2-7	12	few	TRBV20-1
ASSQLVDSFYNEQF	TRBJ2-1	14	.	TRBV4-3
ASSLAQQVTANTEAF	TRBJ1-1	15	.	TRBV7-9
ASSYSPSGGVYEQY	TRBJ2-7	14	.	TRBV6-5
ASSPGDSTSYNEQF	TRBJ2-1	14	once	TRBV11-3
ASSFTGGETQY	TRBJ2-5	11	many	TRBV12-3/TRBV12-4
AISGAGGTDTQY	TRBJ2-3	12	.	TRBV10-3
ASRREGGDSTDTQY	TRBJ2-3	14	few	TRBV27